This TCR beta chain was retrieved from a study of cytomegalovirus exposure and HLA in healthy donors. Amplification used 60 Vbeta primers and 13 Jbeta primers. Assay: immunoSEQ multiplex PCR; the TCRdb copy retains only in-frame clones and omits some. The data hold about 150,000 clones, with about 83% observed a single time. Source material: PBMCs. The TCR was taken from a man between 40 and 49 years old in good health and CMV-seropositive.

The CDR3 region is CASSPRTSGSNEQFF. Written as DNA, the CDR3 is TGTGCCAGCAGTCCTCGGACTAGCGGGAGTAATGAGCAGTTCTTC. The chain links TRBV6-4 to TRBJ2-1; 13 bases fit TRBD2. V shed 5 bases, J shed 7 bases, and the junction held 5 bases outside the gene matches. CDR1 MRHNA and CDR2 SNTAGT come from the germline V gene. The CDR3 totals 15 residues.